This entry lists 19 T cell receptor beta chains sequenced from one sample in a study of response to subunit inactivated influenza vaccine. TCRdb re-analysed the RT-PCR reads in MiXCR, keeping a single row per CDR3 protein. This table holds 700,000 to 800,000 distinct CDR3 sequences, about a fifth found once. Sequenced here: PBMCs from blood, sampled more than 4 days after vaccination. The receptors here all came from a man in his fifties who received an inactivated influenza vaccine.

The J gene is TRBJ2-2, the V gene TRBV3-1; D remains ambiguous. V was pared by 2 bases and J by 5 bases, with 6 bases between. CDR1 and CDR2 (germline): LGHDT, YNNKEL (reference sequence). This CDR3 is built from 13 residues. CDR3 nucleotide sequence: TGTGCCAGCAGCCAATATCGAACCGGGGAGCTGTTTTTT. Translation: CASSQYRTGELFF.

This chain joins TRBV18 and TRBJ2-3; D unclear. The CDR3 runs to 15 residues. Germline V gene lookup returns CDR1 KGHSH and CDR2 LQKENI. Trimming cost V 0 bases and J 4 bases, with 11 bases left between them. The CDR3 is CASSPPSTVPDTQYF. The CDR3 DNA reads TGTGCCAGCTCACCACCAAGCACAGTACCAGATACGCAGTATTTT.

The DNA of the CDR3 is TGTGCCAGCTCACCACCGCAACAGATCTACGAGCAGTACTTC. This codes for CASSPPQQIYEQYF. V and J are TRBV18 and TRBJ2-7; D gene unclear. CDR3 length equals 14 residues. Germline-derived CDR1 and CDR2 are KGHSH and LQKENI. V lost 0 bases, J lost 3 bases, and 9 bases lay in between.

In its sample, this clonotype was seen a few times. The chain carries TRBV6-2 or TRBV6-3 and TRBJ2-7; unclear D gene. This CDR3 region has 12 residues. Trimming left V 2 bases short and J 3 bases short, with 5 bases between. The germline gives CDR1 MNHEY, CDR2 SVGEGT. The CDR3 spells CASSYLVYEQYF. The CDR3 bases are TGTGCCAGCAGTTACCTAGTCTACGAGCAGTACTTC.

The chain carries TRBV7-2 and TRBJ2-7; 10 positions agree with TRBD2. The CDR3 length is 15 residues. V was pared by 3 bases and J by 1 base, with 3 bases of the junction left unmatched. Germline V gene data show CDR1 as SGHTA and CDR2 as FQGNSA. DNA for the CDR3: TGTGCCAGCAGCTTTCTAGCGGGGGAGTCCTACGAGCAGTACTTC. It codes for CASSFLAGESYEQYF.

Ten or more counts support this clonotype. This chain joins TRBV5-1 and TRBJ1-2, with D unclear. There are 15 residues in the CDR3. Germline lookup yields CDR1 SGHRS and CDR2 YFSETQ. Between the trimmed V and J ends, which lost 0 bases and 4 bases, there was a span of 13 bases. CDR3 sequence: CASSLVSNRAYGYTF. CDR3 coding DNA: TGCGCCAGCAGCTTGGTGAGCAACCGGGCCTATGGCTACACCTTC.

V gene TRBV28 combines with J gene TRBJ1-2; no clear D. Germline V CDR1 and CDR2: MDHEN, SYDVKM. The CDR3 covers 14 residues. V lost 6 bases and J lost 2, with 13 bases in between. The chain's CDR3 is CASRGNTANYGYTF. The CDR3 coding sequence is TGTGCCAGCAGGGGGAACACAGCGAACTATGGCTACACCTTC.

The chain combines TRBV4-3 with TRBJ2-1, with a tentative D call TRBD2 (5 bases). The CDR3 is 14 residues long. Per the germline V gene, CDR1 is LGHNA and CDR2 is YSLEER. V shed 2 bases and J shed 12 bases, with 17 bases lying between them. The CDR3 loop reads CASSQRSSPSTQFF. CDR3 DNA: TGCGCCAGCAGCCAAAGATCTAGCCCGTCTACGCAGTTCTTC.

V usage is TRBV20-1 and J usage is TRBJ1-1; a weak D match, TRBD1 (5 bases). The CDR3 is 14 amino acids. Germline V lookup: CDR1 DFQATT, CDR2 SNEGSKA (reference sequence). The germline V and J ends were trimmed by 3 bases and 5 bases, with 16 bases remaining between them. The CDR3 reads CSASIVQGKTEAFF. DNA for the CDR3: TGCAGTGCTAGTATCGTCCAGGGAAAAACTGAAGCTTTCTTT.

This clonotype was seen ten or more times. The chain combines TRBV12-3 or TRBV12-4 with TRBJ2-3, with D unresolved. The V end was cut by 3 bases, the J end by 4 bases, with 8 bases between. This CDR3 spans 13 amino acids. CDR3 residues: CASSLGSADTQYF. The CDR3, as DNA: TGTGCCAGCAGTTTGGGCAGCGCAGATACGCAGTATTTT.

The chain joins TRBV4-1 to TRBJ2-1; D is undetermined. Between the trimmed V and J ends, which lost 2 bases and 4 bases, there was a span of 18 bases. This CDR3 comprises 17 residues. The germline V gene encodes CDR1 MGHRA and CDR2 YSYEKL. CDR3 DNA sequence: TGCGCCAGCAGCCAACAAGGTCCCAGGCTCCTATACAATGAGCAGTTCTTC. Protein: CASSQQGPRLLYNEQFF.

This chain links TRBV7-9 with TRBJ1-2, with no clear D. This CDR3 is built from 13 residues. The germline V and J ends were trimmed by 5 bases and 8 bases, with 15 bases remaining between them. Germline CDR1 is SEHNR and CDR2 is FQNEAQ (reference sequence). CDR3 nucleotide sequence: TGTGCCAGCAGCCAAGCTGGGTTCTTGGGCTACACCTTC. It codes for CASSQAGFLGYTF. Drawing the rest from reference TRBV7-9 and TRBJ1-2, the complete variable domain is DTGVSQNPRHKITKRGQNVTFRCDPISEHNRLYWYRQTLGQGPEFLTYFQNEAQLEKSRLLSDRFSAERPKGSFSTLEIQRTEQGDSAMYLCASSQAGFLGYTFGSGTRLTVV.

CDR3 bases: TGTGCCAGCAGTCTTACGAGACAGGGGCCCTACGAGCAGTACTTC. This encodes CASSLTRQGPYEQYF. The chain combines TRBV27 with TRBJ2-7; TRBD1 matches at 8 bases. Germline loops: CDR1 MNHEY, CDR2 SMNVEV (reference sequence). V gave up 5 bases and J gave up 2 bases; unmatched junction bases: 8. The CDR3 has 15 amino acids.

A few counts support this clonotype. The J gene is TRBJ2-7, the V gene TRBV7-2; TRBD2 aligns across 7 bases. Germline CDR1 reads SGHTA; CDR2 reads FQGNSA. V shed 7 bases, J shed 0 bases, and the junction held 6 bases outside the gene matches. This CDR3 comprises 14 residues. The CDR3, as DNA: TGTGCCAGCAACCTAGCGGCTTCCTCCTACGAGCAGTACTTC. Protein: CASNLAASSYEQYF. The whole variable domain, remainder taken from reference TRBV7-2 and TRBJ2-7, is GAGVSQSPSNKVTEKGKDVELRCDPISGHTALYWYRQSLGQGLEFLIYFQGNSAPDKSGLPSDRFSAERTGGSVSTLTIQRTQQEDSAVYLCASNLAASSYEQYFGPGTRLTVT.

This chain links TRBV4-1 with TRBJ1-2, with 9 positions matching TRBD1. V lost 8 bases, J lost 5 bases, and 9 bases stayed unmatched. This CDR3 has 14 residues. CDR1 MGHRA and CDR2 YSYEKL come from the germline V gene. CDR3 DNA sequence: TGCGCCAGCCGAAGTTCCGGGACAGGGTATGGCTACACCTTC. It encodes CASRSSGTGYGYTF.

The sample holds many counts of this clonotype. This rearrangement joins TRBV29-1 to TRBJ2-1; D may be TRBD1 (6 bases). Germline assignment: CDR1 SQVTM and CDR2 ANQGSEA. This CDR3 is 15 amino acids long. V lost 6 bases and J lost 0, with 15 bases in between. CDR3 protein: CSVPGHLSSYNEQFF. DNA for the CDR3: TGCAGCGTCCCGGGACATTTGAGCTCCTACAATGAGCAGTTCTTC.

This clonotype appeared many times. The gene calls are TRBV12-3 or TRBV12-4 and TRBJ2-7, with D maybe TRBD2 (5 bases). Trimming took off 5 bases at V and 10 bases at J, with 15 bases between the two ends. CDR3 length equals 12 residues. DNA of the CDR3: TGTGCCAGCAGTCTCGGGGAAGGCGGACAGTACTTC. This translates into CASSLGEGGQYF.

The CDR3 DNA is TGTGCCAGCAGTCCCTCCGCGGGGTACCAAGAGACCCAGTACTTC. Translation: CASSPSAGYQETQYF. The genes are TRBV27 and TRBJ2-5; possible D gene TRBD2, 6 bases. Trimming removed 5 bases at V and 0 bases at J, with 13 bases between. This CDR3 comprises 15 residues. The germline CDR1 and CDR2 sequences are MNHEY and SMNVEV (reference sequence).

In its sample, this clonotype was seen a few times. The chain couples TRBV4-2 to TRBJ1-1, with D possibly matching TRBD1 (6 bases). The CDR3 has 19 residues. The germline V gene encodes CDR1 LGHNA and CDR2 YNFKEQ. The V and J ends lost 4 bases and 0 bases respectively, with 24 bases between them. CDR3 in DNA: TGTGCCAGCAGCCCAGGCTACGTCTCCCGGGGGCTCATGAACACTGAAGCTTTCTTT. This sequence encodes CASSPGYVSRGLMNTEAFF.